The rows below give T cell receptor beta chains drawn from one sample of a study of early T cells in non-severe SARS-CoV-2 infection. TCRdb independently ran MiXCR on the 5' RACE reads; one entry per CDR3 protein. The table records about 27,000 distinct CDR3 sequences, 4.4% of them present only once. Sequencing was performed on whole blood. These receptor sequences come from an adult who was a healthcare worker with PCR-confirmed SARS-CoV-2 infection or an uninfected control (not recorded which). Each CDR3 is given with its conserved first and last residue. The D gene is left open where the match is weak. Size is omitted from some rows. Given values are once, few, many or a class for expanded clones.

TRBD1	TRBV20-1	many	TRBJ1-5	CSARVGQVRNQPQHF	TGCAGTGCTAGAGTCGGACAGGTTCGCAATCAGCCCCAGCATTTT
TRBD2	TRBV29-1	many	TRBJ2-1	CSVTSGRGDNEQFF	TGCAGCGTTACTAGCGGGAGGGGAGACAATGAGCAGTTCTTC
.	TRBV24-1	many	TRBJ2-1	CATRAVGSRQQFF	TGTGCCACCAGAGCTGTCGGGTCGAGACAGCAGTTCTTC
.	TRBV11-1	many	TRBJ2-5	CASSPNRDRKQETQYF	TGTGCCAGCAGCCCCAACCGAGACAGGAAACAAGAGACCCAGTACTTC
TRBD2	TRBV3-1	.	TRBJ2-3	CASSLRLAGSTDTQYF	TGTGCCAGCAGCCTAAGACTAGCGGGAAGCACAGATACGCAGTATTTT
.	TRBV9	.	TRBJ2-1	CASSVEVWGAYNEQFF	TGTGCCAGCAGCGTAGAAGTGTGGGGGGCTTACAATGAGCAGTTCTTC
TRBD2	TRBV7-2	many	TRBJ2-1	CASSLALAGGPNEQFF	TGTGCCAGCAGCTTAGCTTTAGCGGGAGGGCCCAATGAGCAGTTCTTC
TRBD2	TRBV7-8	many	TRBJ2-1	CASSLSGRAGSNEQFF	TGTGCCAGCAGCTTAAGCGGGAGGGCCGGTAGCAATGAGCAGTTCTTC
.	TRBV18	many	TRBJ1-5	CASSPRENSNQPQHF	TGTGCCAGCTCACCTCGAGAAAATAGCAATCAGCCCCAGCATTTT
.	TRBV5-8	many	TRBJ2-4	CASSFQRPSKNIQYF	TGTGCCAGCAGCTTTCAGCGTCCTTCCAAAAACATTCAGTACTTC
.	TRBV3-1	many	TRBJ1-3	CASSQGGGGNTIYF	TGTGCCAGCAGCCAGGGGGGTGGTGGAAACACCATATATTTT
.	TRBV7-7	many	TRBJ2-1	CASSLRAGLSYNEQFF	TGTGCTAGCAGCTTAAGGGCGGGATTATCCTACAATGAGCAGTTCTTC
TRBD2	TRBV29-1	many	TRBJ2-1	CSVGLAGGRYNEQFF	TGCAGCGTTGGACTAGCGGGAGGAAGGTACAATGAGCAGTTCTTC
TRBD2	TRBV28	many	TRBJ2-2	CATRTSGGTGELFF	TGTGCCACCCGGACTAGCGGTGGGACCGGGGAGCTGTTTTTT
.	TRBV18	many	TRBJ1-1	CASSSRGNTEAFF	TGTGCCAGCTCCTCCCGGGGGAACACTGAAGCTTTCTTT
TRBD2	TRBV27	many	TRBJ2-7	CATQTSSGRAYEQYF	TGTGCCACCCAAACCTCTAGCGGGAGAGCCTACGAGCAGTACTTC
TRBD1	TRBV6-4	many	TRBJ2-3	CASSGTGGTDTQYF	TGTGCCAGCAGTGGGACAGGGGGCACAGATACGCAGTATTTT
TRBD2	TRBV7-2	many	TRBJ2-7	CASSWKAGGNYEQYF	TGTGCCAGCAGCTGGAAAGCGGGAGGGAACTACGAGCAGTACTTC